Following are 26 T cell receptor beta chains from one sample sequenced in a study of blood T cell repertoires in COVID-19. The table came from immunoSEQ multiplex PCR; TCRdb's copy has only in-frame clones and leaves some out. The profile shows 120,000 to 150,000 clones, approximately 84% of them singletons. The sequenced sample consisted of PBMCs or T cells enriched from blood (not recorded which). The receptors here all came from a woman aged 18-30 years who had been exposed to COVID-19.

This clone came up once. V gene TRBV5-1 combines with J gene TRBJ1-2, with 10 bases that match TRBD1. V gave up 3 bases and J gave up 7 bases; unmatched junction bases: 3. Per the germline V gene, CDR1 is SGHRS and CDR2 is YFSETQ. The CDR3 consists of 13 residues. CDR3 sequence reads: CASSYGTGAGYTF. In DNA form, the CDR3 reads TGCGCCAGCAGCTACGGGACAGGGGCTGGCTACACCTTC.

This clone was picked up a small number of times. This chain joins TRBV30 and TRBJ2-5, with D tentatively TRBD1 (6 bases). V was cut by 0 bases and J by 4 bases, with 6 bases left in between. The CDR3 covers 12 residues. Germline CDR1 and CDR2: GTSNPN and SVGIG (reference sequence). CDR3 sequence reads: CAWSVQGETQYF. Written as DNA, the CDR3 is TGTGCCTGGAGTGTACAGGGAGAGACCCAGTACTTC.

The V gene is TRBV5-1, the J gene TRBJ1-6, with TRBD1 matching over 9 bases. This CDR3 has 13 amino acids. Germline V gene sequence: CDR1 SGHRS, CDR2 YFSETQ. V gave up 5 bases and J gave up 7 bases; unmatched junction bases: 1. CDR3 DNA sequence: TGCGCCAGCAGAGGACAGGGGAATTCACCCCTCCACTTT. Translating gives CASRGQGNSPLHF.

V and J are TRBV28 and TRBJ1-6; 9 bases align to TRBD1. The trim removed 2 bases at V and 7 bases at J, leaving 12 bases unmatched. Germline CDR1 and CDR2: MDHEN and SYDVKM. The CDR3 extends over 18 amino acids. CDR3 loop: CASSLQRRDRASNSPLHF. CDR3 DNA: TGTGCCAGCAGTTTACAACGTCGGGACAGGGCCAGCAATTCACCCCTCCACTTT.

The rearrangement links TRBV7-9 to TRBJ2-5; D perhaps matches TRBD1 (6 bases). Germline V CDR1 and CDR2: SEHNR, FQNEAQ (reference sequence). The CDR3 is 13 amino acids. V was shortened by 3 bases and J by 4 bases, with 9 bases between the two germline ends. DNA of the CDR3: TGTGCCAGCAGCTTTCAGGGGCCAGAGACCCAGTACTTC. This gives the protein CASSFQGPETQYF.

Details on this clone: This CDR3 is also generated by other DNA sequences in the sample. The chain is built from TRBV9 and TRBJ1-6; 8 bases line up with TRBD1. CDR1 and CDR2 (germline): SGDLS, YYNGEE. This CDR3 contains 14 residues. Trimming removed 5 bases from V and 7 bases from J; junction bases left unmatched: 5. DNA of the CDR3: TGTGCCAGCAGTCCAGGGGGCGGCAATTCACCCCTCCACTTT. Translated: CASSPGGGNSPLHF.

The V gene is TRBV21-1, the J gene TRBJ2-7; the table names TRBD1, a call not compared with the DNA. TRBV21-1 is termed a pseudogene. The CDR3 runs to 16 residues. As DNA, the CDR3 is TGTGCCAGCAGCAAATGGCGGGGACAGAGCCCTTACGAGCAGTACTTC. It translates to CASSKWRGQSPYEQYF.

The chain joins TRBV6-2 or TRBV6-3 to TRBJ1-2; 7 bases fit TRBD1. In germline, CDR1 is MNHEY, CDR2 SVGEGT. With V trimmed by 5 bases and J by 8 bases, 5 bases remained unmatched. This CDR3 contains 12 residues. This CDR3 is CASSTTGDGYTF. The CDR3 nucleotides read TGTGCCAGCAGTACCACAGGGGACGGCTACACCTTC.

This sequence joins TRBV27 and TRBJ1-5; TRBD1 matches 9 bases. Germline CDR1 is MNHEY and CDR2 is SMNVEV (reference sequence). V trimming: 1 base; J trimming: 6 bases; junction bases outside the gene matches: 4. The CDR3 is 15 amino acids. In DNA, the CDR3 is TGTGCCAGCAGTTTATTACAGGGGGCAGGTCAGCCCCAGCATTTT. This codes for CASSLLQGAGQPQHF.

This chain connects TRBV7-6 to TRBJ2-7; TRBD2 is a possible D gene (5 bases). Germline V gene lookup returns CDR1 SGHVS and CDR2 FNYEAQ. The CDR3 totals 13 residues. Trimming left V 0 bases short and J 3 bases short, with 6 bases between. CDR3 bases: TGTGCCAGCAGCTTAGCGGGGAGCTACGAGCAGTACTTC. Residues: CASSLAGSYEQYF.

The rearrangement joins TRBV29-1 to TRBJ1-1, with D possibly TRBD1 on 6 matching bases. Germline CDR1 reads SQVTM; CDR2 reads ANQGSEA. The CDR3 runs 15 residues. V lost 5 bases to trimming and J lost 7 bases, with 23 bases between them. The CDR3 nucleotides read TGCAGCGTTCTAAAAAGAACAGGGCCGGGCAATGAAGCTTTCTTT. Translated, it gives CSVLKRTGPGNEAFF. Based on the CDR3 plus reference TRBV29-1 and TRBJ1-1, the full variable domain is SAVISQKPSRDICQRGTSLTIQCQVDSQVTMMFWYRQQPGQSLTLIATANQGSEATYESGFVIDKFPISRPNLTFSTLTVSNMSPEDSSIYLCSVLKRTGPGNEAFFGQGTRLTVV.

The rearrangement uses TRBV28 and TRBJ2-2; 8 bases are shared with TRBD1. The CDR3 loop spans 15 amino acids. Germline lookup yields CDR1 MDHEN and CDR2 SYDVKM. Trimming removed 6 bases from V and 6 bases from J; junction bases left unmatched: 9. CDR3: CASSPSQGVAGELFF. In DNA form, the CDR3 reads TGTGCCAGCAGCCCATCACAGGGGGTAGCCGGGGAGCTGTTTTTT.

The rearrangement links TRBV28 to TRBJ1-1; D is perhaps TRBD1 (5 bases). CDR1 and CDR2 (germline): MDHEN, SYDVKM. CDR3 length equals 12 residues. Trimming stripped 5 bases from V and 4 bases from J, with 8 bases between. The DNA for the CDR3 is TGTGCCAGCAGTCCCGGGGGCACTGAAGCTTTCTTT. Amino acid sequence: CASSPGGTEAFF. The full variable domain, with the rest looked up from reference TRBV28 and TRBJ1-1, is DVKVTQSSRYLVKRTGEKVFLECVQDMDHENMFWYRQDPGLGLRLIYFSYDVKMKEKGDIPEGYSVSREKKERFSLILESASTNQTSMYLCASSPGGTEAFFGQGTRLTVV.

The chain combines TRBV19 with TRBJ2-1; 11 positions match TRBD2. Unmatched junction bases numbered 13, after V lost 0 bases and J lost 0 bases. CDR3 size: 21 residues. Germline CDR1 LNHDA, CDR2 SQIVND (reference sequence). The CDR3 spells CASSIDGPGLAGRTSYNEQFF. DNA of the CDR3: TGTGCCAGTAGTATAGATGGGCCCGGACTAGCGGGCAGGACCTCCTACAATGAGCAGTTCTTC.

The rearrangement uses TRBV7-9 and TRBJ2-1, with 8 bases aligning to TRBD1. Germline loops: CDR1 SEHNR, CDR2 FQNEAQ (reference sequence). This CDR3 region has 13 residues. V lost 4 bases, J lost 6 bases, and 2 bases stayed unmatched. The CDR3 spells CASSSGQVNEQFF. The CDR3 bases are TGTGCCAGCAGCTCGGGACAGGTCAATGAGCAGTTCTTC.

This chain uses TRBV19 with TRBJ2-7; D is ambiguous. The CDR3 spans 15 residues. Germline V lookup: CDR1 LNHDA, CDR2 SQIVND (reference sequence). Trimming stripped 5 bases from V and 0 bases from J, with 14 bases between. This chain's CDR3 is CASSASSRSSYEQYF. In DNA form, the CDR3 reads TGTGCCAGTAGTGCCTCGTCGAGGAGCTCCTACGAGCAGTACTTC. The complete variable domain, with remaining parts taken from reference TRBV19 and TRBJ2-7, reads DGGITQSPKYLFRKEGQNVTLSCEQNLNHDAMYWYRQDPGQGLRLIYYSQIVNDFQKGDIAEGYSVSREKKESFPLTVTSAQKNPTAFYLCASSASSRSSYEQYFGPGTRLTVT.

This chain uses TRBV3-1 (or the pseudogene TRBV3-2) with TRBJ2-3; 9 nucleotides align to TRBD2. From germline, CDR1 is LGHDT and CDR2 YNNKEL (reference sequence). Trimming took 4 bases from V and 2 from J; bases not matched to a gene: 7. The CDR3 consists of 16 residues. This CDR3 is CASSPRLAETTDTQYF. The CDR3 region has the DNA TGTGCCAGCAGCCCTCGACTAGCGGAGACCACAGATACGCAGTATTTT.

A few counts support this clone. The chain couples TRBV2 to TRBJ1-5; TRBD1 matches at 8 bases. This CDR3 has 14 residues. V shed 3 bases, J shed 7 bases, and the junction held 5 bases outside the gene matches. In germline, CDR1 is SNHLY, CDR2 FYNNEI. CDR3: CASSDTGGRQPQHF. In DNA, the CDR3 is TGTGCCAGCAGTGACACAGGGGGTAGGCAGCCCCAGCATTTT.

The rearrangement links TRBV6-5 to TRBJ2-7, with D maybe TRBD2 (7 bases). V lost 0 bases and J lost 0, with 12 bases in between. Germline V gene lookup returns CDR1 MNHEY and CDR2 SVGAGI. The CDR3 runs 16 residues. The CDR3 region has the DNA TGTGCCAGCAGTTACTCCAGTGGGGGGGCCTCCTACGAGCAGTACTTC. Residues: CASSYSSGGASYEQYF.

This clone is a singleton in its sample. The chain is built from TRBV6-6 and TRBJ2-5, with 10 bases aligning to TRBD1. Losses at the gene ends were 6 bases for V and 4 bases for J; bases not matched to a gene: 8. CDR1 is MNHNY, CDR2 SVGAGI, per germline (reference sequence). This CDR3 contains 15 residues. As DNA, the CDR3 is TGTGCCAGCAGCTTGACAGGGGGCTTGGGAGAGACCCAGTACTTC. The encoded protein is CASSLTGGLGETQYF.

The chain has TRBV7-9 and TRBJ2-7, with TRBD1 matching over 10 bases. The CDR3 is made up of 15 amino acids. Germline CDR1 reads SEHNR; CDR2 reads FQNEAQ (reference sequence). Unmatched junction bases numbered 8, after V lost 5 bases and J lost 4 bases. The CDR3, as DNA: TGTGCCAGCAGCACTACCGGGACAGGGGCATACGAGCAGTACTTC. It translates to CASSTTGTGAYEQYF.

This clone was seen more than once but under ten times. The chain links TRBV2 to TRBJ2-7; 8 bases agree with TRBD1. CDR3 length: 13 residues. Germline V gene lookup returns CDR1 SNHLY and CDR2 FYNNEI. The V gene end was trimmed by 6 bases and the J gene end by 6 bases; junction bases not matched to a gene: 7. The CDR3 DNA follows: TGTGCCAGCAGCGGACAGGGTGTAGGCGAGCAGTACTTC. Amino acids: CASSGQGVGEQYF.

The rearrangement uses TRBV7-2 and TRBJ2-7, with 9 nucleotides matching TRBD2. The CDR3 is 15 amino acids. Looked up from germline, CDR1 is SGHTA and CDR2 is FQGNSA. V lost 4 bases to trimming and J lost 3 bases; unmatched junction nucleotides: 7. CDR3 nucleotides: TGTGCCAGCAGCTCGGCGGGAGGGCCTCTCTACGAGCAGTACTTC. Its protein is CASSSAGGPLYEQYF.

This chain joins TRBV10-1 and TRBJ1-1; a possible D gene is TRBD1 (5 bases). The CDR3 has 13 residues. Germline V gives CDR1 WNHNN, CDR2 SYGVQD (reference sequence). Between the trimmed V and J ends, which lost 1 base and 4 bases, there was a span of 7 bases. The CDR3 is CASSELQGTEAFF. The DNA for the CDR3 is TGCGCCAGCAGTGAGTTGCAGGGCACTGAAGCTTTCTTT.

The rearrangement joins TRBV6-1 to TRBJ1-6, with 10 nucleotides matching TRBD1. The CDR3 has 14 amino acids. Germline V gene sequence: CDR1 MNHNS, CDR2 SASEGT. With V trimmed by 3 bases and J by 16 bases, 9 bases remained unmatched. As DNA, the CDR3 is TGTGCCAGCAGTGAGCGGAGGACAGGGGGACTTCTCCACTTT. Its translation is CASSERRTGGLLHF.

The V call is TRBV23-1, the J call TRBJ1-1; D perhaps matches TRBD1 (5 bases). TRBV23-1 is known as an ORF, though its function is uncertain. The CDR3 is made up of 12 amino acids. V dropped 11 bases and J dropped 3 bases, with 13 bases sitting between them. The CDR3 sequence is CAGPRGDTEAFF. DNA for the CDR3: TGCGCCGGGCCGCGGGGGGACACTGAAGCTTTCTTT.